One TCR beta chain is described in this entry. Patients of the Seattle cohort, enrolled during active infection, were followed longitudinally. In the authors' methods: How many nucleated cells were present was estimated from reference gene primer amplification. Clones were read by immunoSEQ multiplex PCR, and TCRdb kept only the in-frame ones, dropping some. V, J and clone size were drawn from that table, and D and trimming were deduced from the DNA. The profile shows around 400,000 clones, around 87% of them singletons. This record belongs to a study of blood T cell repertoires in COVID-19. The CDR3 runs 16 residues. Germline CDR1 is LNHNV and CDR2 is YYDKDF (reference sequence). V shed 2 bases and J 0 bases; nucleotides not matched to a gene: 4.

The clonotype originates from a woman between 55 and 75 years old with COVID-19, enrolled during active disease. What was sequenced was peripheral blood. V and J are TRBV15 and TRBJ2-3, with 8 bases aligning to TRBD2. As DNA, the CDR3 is TGTGCCACCAGCAGAAAAACGGGGGGGAGCACAGATACGCAGTATTTT. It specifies CATSRKTGGSTDTQYF.